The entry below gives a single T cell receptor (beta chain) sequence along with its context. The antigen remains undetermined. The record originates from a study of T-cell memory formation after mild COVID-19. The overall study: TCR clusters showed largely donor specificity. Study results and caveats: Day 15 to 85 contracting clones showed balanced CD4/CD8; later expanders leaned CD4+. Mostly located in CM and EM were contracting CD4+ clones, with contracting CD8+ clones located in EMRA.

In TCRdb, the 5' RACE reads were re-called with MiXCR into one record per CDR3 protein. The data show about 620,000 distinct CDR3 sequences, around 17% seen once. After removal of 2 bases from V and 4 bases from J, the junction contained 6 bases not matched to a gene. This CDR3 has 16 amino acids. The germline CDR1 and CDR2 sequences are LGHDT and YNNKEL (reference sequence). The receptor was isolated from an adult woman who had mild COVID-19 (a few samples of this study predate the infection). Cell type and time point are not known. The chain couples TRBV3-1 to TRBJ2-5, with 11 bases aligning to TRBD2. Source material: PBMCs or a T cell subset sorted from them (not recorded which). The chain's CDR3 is CASSQNLAGGGETQYF. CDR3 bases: TGTGCCAGCAGCCAAAACCTAGCGGGGGGAGGAGAGACCCAGTACTTC.